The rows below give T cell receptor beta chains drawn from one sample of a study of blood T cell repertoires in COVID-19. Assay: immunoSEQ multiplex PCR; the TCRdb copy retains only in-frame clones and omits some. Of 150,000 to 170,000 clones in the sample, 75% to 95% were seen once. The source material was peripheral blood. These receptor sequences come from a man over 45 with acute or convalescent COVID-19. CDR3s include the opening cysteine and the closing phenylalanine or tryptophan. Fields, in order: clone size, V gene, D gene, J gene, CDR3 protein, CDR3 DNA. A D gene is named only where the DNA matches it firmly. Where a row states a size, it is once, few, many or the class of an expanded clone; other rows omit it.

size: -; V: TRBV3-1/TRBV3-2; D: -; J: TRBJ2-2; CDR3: CASRLNTGELFF; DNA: TGTGCCAGCAGACTGAACACCGGGGAGCTGTTTTTT
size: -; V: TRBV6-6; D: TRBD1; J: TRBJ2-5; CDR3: CASSPGQGARTQYF; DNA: TGTGCCAGCAGCCCGGGGCAGGGGGCGCGGACCCAGTACTTC
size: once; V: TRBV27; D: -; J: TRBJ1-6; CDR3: CASSIRGNFGNSPLHF; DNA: TGTGCCAGCAGTATTAGGGGGAATTTTGGTAATTCACCCCTCCACTTT
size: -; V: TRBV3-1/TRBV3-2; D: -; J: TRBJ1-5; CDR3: CASSQAQSQPQHF; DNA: TGTGCCAGCAGCCAGGCCCAATCTCAGCCCCAGCATTTT
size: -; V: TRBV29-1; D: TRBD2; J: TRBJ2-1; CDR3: CSIDSTGTKEFF; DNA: TGCAGCATAGACTCTACCGGGACTAAAGAGTTCTTC
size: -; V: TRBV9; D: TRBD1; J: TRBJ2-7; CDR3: CASSLGTGSYEQYF; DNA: TGTGCCAGCAGCTTAGGGACAGGCTCCTACGAGCAGTACTTC
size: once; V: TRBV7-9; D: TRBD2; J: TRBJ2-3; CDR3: CASSLGIVSSGYTDTQYF; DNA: TGTGCCAGCAGCTTAGGAATCGTGTCTAGCGGATACACAGATACGCAGTATTTT
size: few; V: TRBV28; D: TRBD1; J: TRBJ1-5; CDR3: CASLLTGGQPQHF; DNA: TGTGCCAGCCTACTTACAGGGGGACAGCCCCAGCATTTT
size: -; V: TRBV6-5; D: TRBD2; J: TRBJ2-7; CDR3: CASRMSGRTYEQYF; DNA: TGTGCCAGCAGAATGAGCGGGAGAACCTACGAGCAGTACTTC
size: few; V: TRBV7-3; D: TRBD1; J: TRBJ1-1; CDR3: CASSPGQGVEAFF; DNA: TGTGCCAGCAGCCCCGGACAGGGGGTTGAAGCTTTCTTT
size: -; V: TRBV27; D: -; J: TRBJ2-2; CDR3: CGVEDSYTGELFF; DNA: TGTGGGGTTGAGGACAGCTATACCGGGGAGCTGTTTTTT
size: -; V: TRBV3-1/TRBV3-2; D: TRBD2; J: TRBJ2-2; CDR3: CASSQPQTSGGADTGELFF; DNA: TGTGCCAGCAGCCAACCCCAGACTAGCGGGGGGGCCGACACCGGGGAGCTGTTTTTT
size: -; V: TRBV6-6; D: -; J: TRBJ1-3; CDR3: CASSYDRPSGNTIYF; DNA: TGTGCCAGCAGTTACGACAGGCCCTCTGGAAACACCATATATTTT
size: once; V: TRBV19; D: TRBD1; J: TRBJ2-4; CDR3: CASSIGSGQGINIQYF; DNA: TGTGCCAGTAGTATAGGATCTGGACAGGGAATTAACATTCAGTACTTC
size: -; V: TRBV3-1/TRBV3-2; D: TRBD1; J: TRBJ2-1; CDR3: CASSLGTAISYNEQFF; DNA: TGTGCCAGCAGCCTCGGGACAGCGATCTCCTACAATGAGCAGTTCTTC
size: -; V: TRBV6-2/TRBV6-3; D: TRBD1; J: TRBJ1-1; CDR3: CASSSGQGAITEAFF; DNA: TGTGCCAGCAGTTCGGGACAGGGGGCGATCACTGAAGCTTTCTTT
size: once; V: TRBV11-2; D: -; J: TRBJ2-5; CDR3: CASSRVGPGQGYRETQYF; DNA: -
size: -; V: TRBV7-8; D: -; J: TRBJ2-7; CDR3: CASSLRARELIYEQYF; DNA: TGTGCCAGCAGCTTAAGGGCCAGGGAATTGATCTACGAGCAGTACTTC
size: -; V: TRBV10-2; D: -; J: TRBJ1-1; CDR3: CASVDGQRPTLNTEAFF; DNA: TGCGCCAGCGTAGACGGACAGAGGCCCACCCTGAACACTGAAGCTTTCTTT
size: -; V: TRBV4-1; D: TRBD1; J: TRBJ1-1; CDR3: CASSQDPGGGNTEAFF; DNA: TGCGCCAGCAGCCAAGACCCAGGGGGAGGCAACACTGAAGCTTTCTTT
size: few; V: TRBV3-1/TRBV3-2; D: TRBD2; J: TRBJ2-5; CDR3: CASSKRTSGGTQETQYF; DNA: TGTGCCAGCAGCAAACGGACTAGCGGGGGAACTCAAGAGACCCAGTACTTC
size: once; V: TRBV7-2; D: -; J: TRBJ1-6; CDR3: CASSLDARSGSPLHF; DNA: TGTGCCAGCAGCTTAGACGCCAGGTCCGGTTCACCCCTCCACTTT
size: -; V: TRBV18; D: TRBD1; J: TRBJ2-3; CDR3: CASSLNTGTGSTDTQYF; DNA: TGTGCCAGCTCACTAAATACCGGGACAGGGAGCACAGATACGCAGTATTTT
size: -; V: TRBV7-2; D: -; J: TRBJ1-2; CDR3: CASSLGTGSYGYTF; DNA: TGTGCCAGCAGCTTAGGAACCGGGAGCTATGGCTACACCTTC
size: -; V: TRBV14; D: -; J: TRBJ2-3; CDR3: CASSPSSFGGPDTQYF; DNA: TGTGCCAGCAGCCCTTCCTCATTCGGGGGACCAGATACGCAGTATTTT
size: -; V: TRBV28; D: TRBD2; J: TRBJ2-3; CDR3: CASSSSGRARDTQYF; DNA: TGTGCCAGCAGTTCTAGCGGGAGGGCCCGGGATACGCAGTATTTT
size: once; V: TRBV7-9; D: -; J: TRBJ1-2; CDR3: CASSFGPRFYGYTF; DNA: TGTGCCAGCAGCTTCGGTCCGCGGTTCTATGGCTACACCTTC
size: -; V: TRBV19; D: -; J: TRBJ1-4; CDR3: CASTRDRRKEKLFF; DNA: TGTGCCAGTACCCGTGACAGACGAAAGGAAAAACTGTTTTTT
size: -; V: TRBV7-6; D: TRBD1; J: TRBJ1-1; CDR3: CASSSQAQGQGLNDMNTEAFF; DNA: TGTGCCAGCAGCTCACAGGCCCAGGGACAGGGGTTAAACGACATGAACACTGAAGCTTTCTTT
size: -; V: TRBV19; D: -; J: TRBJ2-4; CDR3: CASRTGNIQYF; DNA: TGTGCCAGTAGGACAGGAAACATTCAGTACTTC
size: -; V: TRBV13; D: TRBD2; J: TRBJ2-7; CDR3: CASRSSGLASYEQYF; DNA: TGTGCCAGCAGATCCTCGGGACTAGCCTCCTACGAGCAGTACTTC
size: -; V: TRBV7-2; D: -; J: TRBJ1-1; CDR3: CASRKTQANTEAFF; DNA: TGTGCCAGCAGGAAAACACAGGCGAACACTGAAGCTTTCTTT
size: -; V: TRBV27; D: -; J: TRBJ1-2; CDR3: CASSLGMTDYSDYTF; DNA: TGTGCCAGCAGTTTGGGGATGACAGATTATTCTGACTACACCTTC
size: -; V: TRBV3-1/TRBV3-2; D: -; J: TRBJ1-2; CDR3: CASTPGQSGRGYGYTF; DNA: TGTGCCAGCACCCCAGGACAGTCAGGCAGAGGGTATGGCTACACCTTC
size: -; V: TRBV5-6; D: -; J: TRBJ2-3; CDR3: CASSFVGRSTDTQYF; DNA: TGTGCCAGCAGCTTCGTAGGGAGGAGCACAGATACGCAGTATTTT
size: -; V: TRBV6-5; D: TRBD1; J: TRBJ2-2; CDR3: CASSFKDRGPGELFF; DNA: TGTGCCAGCAGTTTTAAGGACAGGGGTCCCGGGGAGCTGTTTTTT
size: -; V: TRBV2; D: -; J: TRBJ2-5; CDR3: CASRRTEIQETQYF; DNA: TGTGCCAGCAGGAGGACAGAAATCCAAGAGACCCAGTACTTC
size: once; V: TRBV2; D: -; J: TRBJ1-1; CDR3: CASSAGTPNTEAFF; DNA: TGTGCCAGCAGCGCCGGGACACCGAACACTGAAGCTTTCTTT
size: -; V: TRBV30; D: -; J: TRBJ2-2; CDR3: CAWFSHGELFF; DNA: TGTGCCTGGTTTTCACACGGGGAGCTGTTTTTT
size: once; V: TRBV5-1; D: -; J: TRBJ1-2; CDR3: CASSLAGEAGYTF; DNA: TGCGCCAGCAGCTTGGCAGGGGAAGCTGGCTACACCTTC
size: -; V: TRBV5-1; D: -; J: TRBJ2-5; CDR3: CASSPERGGGETQYF; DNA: TGCGCCAGCAGCCCCGAAAGGGGGGGAGGAGAGACCCAGTACTTC
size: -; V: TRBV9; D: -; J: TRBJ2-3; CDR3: CASSVGPGGIGGTDTQYF; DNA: TGTGCCAGCAGCGTAGGACCTGGGGGGATTGGTGGCACAGATACGCAGTATTTT
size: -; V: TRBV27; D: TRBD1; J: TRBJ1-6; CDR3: CASSGGTGGWSPLHF; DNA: TGTGCCAGCAGTGGAGGGACAGGGGGTTGGTCACCCCTCCACTTT
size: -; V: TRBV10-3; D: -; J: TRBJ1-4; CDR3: CAISEGPTQEKLFF; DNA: TGTGCCATCAGTGAGGGGCCTACCCAAGAAAAACTGTTTTTT
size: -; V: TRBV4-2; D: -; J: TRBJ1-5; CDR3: CASSQDILAQGPFFNQPQHF; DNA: -
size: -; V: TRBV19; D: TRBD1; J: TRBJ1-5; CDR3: CASRTGNQPQHF; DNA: TGTGCCAGTAGGACAGGGAATCAGCCCCAGCATTTT
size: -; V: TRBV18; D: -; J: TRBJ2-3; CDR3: CASSLGPDYQAQYF; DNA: TGTGCCAGCTCCCTTGGGCCTGACTATCAGGCGCAGTATTTT
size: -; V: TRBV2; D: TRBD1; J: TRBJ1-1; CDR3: CASIFDLNGGGGTEAFF; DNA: TGTGCCAGCATTTTTGACCTAAATGGAGGGGGCGGCACTGAAGCTTTCTTT
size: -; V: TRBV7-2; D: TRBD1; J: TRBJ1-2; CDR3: CASSSQGARAYGYTF; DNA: TGTGCCAGCAGCTCCCAGGGGGCGAGGGCCTATGGCTACACCTTC
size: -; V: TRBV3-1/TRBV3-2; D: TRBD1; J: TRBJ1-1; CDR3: CASSQMGQGTEAFF; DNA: TGTGCCAGCAGCCAAATGGGACAGGGCACTGAAGCTTTCTTT
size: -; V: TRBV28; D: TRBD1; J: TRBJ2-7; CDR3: CASSLIGTGASGEQYF; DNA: TGTGCCAGCAGTTTAATTGGGACAGGAGCATCGGGCGAGCAGTACTTC
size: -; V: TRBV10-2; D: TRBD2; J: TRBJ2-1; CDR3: CASSWGLADYNEQFF; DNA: TGCGCCAGCAGTTGGGGACTAGCGGACTACAATGAGCAGTTCTTC
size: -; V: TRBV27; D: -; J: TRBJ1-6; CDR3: CASSLFQLNSPLHF; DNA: TGTGCCAGCAGTTTATTCCAGTTAAATTCACCCCTCCACTTT